These T cell receptor beta chains were read from a single sample in a study of cytomegalovirus exposure and HLA in healthy donors. Some clones are missing from TCRdb's copy, which holds only in-frame ones; the method was immunoSEQ multiplex PCR. The data show around 140,000 clones, approximately 77% seen once. Sequencing used PBMCs. The receptors derive from a woman aged 55-69 years in good health and CMV-seronegative. Each CDR3 is given with its conserved first and last residue. A D gene is named only where the DNA matches it firmly. Some rows mark clone size as missing; the rest say once, few, many or name a class of expanded clone.

>TRBV11-2|TRBJ2-3|TRBD2|.
TGTGCCAGCAGCTTGGCTAGCGGGCGCACAGATACGCAGTATTTT
CASSLASGRTDTQYF
>TRBV30|TRBJ2-5|.|few
TGTGCCTGGGGGAGAGGGAGGGAGACCCAGTACTTC
CAWGRGRETQYF
>TRBV7-8|TRBJ2-7|TRBD2|.
TGTGCCAGCAGCCGGACTAGCGCCGAGCAGTACTTC
CASSRTSAEQYF
>TRBV28|TRBJ2-2|TRBD2|.
TGTGCCAGCACATCCAAGCGGGGGAGCACCGGGGAGCTGTTTTTT
CASTSKRGSTGELFF
>TRBV28|TRBJ2-7|.|.
TGTGCCAGCAGTTTATACGAAGGGGACGAGCAGTACTTC
CASSLYEGDEQYF
>TRBV11-2|TRBJ2-4|TRBD2|.
TGTGCCAGCAGCCCCCCGTGGCGGGGGAAAAACATTCAGTACTTC
CASSPPWRGKNIQYF
>TRBV10-2|TRBJ2-1|.|few
TGCGCCAGCAGTGATTTCCGGGAGCGCTACAATGAGCAGTTCTTC
CASSDFRERYNEQFF
>TRBV11-3|TRBJ1-5|.|.
TGTGCCAGCAGCTTAGCTAGACAGTATAGCAATCAGCCCCAGCATTTT
CASSLARQYSNQPQHF
>TRBV7-2|TRBJ2-7|TRBD2|.
TGTGCCAGCAGCCCCCTAGCGGGGAACTCCTACGAGCAGTACTTC
CASSPLAGNSYEQYF
>TRBV19|TRBJ1-2|.|.
TGTGCCAGTAGTTCCGCGACAGTGACTAACTATGGCTACACCTTC
CASSSATVTNYGYTF
>TRBV6-4|TRBJ2-3|TRBD1|.
TGTGCCAGCAGTGAAACAGGGGGACCAGATACGCAGTATTTT
CASSETGGPDTQYF
>TRBV30|TRBJ1-5|.|once
TGTGCCTGGAGCCTGGGGACAAATCAGCCCCAGCATTTT
CAWSLGTNQPQHF
>TRBV10-2|TRBJ1-5|TRBD1|.
TGCGCCAGCAGTGACGAACAGGGGCGCAATCAGCCCCAGCATTTT
CASSDEQGRNQPQHF
>TRBV5-1|TRBJ2-7|TRBD1|.
TGCGCCAGCAGCACGGGACAGACAACCTACGAGCAGTACTTC
CASSTGQTTYEQYF
>TRBV7-9|TRBJ1-3|.|.
TGTGCCAGCAGCTTAGCACAGGGCGGCACCATATATTTT
CASSLAQGGTIYF
>TRBV6-4|TRBJ1-6|TRBD1|.
TGTGCCAGCAGTAGCGACAGGGGTAATTCACCCCTCCACTTT
CASSSDRGNSPLHF
>TRBV27|TRBJ2-1|TRBD1|.
TGTGCCAGCACCGGACAGGGTCTCTACAATGAGCAGTTCTTC
CASTGQGLYNEQFF
>TRBV7-9|TRBJ1-6|TRBD1|.
TGTGCCAGCAGCAACAGGGGGCGTAATGGTCATTCACCCCTCCACTTT
CASSNRGRNGHSPLHF
>TRBV5-6|TRBJ2-7|TRBD1|once
TGTGCCAGCAGCTTGAGGAGGACAGGCCCGAGCTACGAGCAGTACTTC
CASSLRRTGPSYEQYF
>TRBV11-2|TRBJ2-1|.|.
TGTGCCAGCAGCTCCGGGGGCGCGGGGGCTAATGAGCAGTTCTTC
CASSSGGAGANEQFF
>TRBV7-9|TRBJ2-5|.|.
TGTGCCAGCAGCTTATACCAGCAGGGCGCGGAGACCCAGTACTTC
CASSLYQQGAETQYF
>TRBV5-1|TRBJ2-2|TRBD2|.
TGCGCCAGCAGATCCGGGACTAGCGGGGGGGCAATCACCGGGGAGCTGTTTTTT
CASRSGTSGGAITGELFF
>TRBV2|TRBJ1-2|.|.
TGTGCCAGCAGTTCCCAAGGGACTGGGGCTTATGGCTACACCTTC
CASSSQGTGAYGYTF
>TRBV15|TRBJ2-2|TRBD2|.
TGTGCCACCAGCAGACCCAGGGACTACCCGAACACCGGGGAGCTGTTTTTT
CATSRPRDYPNTGELFF
>TRBV19|TRBJ2-3|.|.
TGTGCCAGTAATTCCGGGGGCACAGATACGCAGTATTTT
CASNSGGTDTQYF
>TRBV4-2|TRBJ2-2|.|.
TGTGCCAGCAGCCGAATTACTAACACCGGGGAGCTGTTTTTT
CASSRITNTGELFF
>TRBV27|TRBJ1-1|.|once
TGTGCCAGCAGTAACGGGAACAGGGCTACCACTGAAGCTTTCTTT
CASSNGNRATTEAFF
>TRBV5-4|TRBJ2-5|TRBD2|.
TGTGCCAGCAGCCGGCCTAGCGGGAGCCCAGAGACCCAGTACTTC
CASSRPSGSPETQYF
>TRBV7-9|TRBJ1-2|.|.
TGTGCCAGCAGCCCACGGGAGGGAATAATTTCGGCTAACTATGGCTACACCTTC
CASSPREGIISANYGYTF
>TRBV5-1|TRBJ2-1|.|.
TGCGCCAGCAGCTTGGAGGCTAGAGGGAACAATGAGCAGTTCTTC
CASSLEARGNNEQFF
>TRBV6-1|TRBJ2-7|TRBD1|.
TGTGCCAGCAGTCAAGGGACAGGGGGGCGGAGGAACTACGAGCAGTACTTC
CASSQGTGGRRNYEQYF
>TRBV7-9|TRBJ2-7|.|.
TGTGCCAGCAGCTCGGGTGGAGCTCAGTTTTACGAGCAGTACTTC
CASSSGGAQFYEQYF
>TRBV7-3|TRBJ2-2|TRBD2|.
TGTGCCAGCAGCTCGATGACTAGCGGAGTGAACACCGGGGAGCTGTTTTTT
CASSSMTSGVNTGELFF
>TRBV4-1|TRBJ1-1|.|.
TGCGCCAGCAGCCAAGGCAACTTTGGACAGAAGAACACTGAAGCTTTCTTT
CASSQGNFGQKNTEAFF
>TRBV11-2|TRBJ2-2|.|.
TGTGCCAGCAGCTTGTCAGGGATGACCGGGGAGCTGTTTTTT
CASSLSGMTGELFF
>TRBV6-1|TRBJ2-5|.|once
TGTGCCAGGAGGAAAGAGACCCAGTACTTC
CARRKETQYF
>TRBV7-9|TRBJ2-7|TRBD1|once
TGTGCCAGCAGTCGACGGGACAGGGGAACCCACGAGCAGTACTTC
CASSRRDRGTHEQYF
>TRBV5-1|TRBJ2-1|TRBD2|.
TGCGCCAGCAGCTTGACTAGCGCGCCCCTGAATGAGCAGTTCTTC
CASSLTSAPLNEQFF
>TRBV29-1|TRBJ2-7|TRBD1|few
TGCAGCGTGAGCCCACAGGGGCGCGAGCAGTACTTC
CSVSPQGREQYF
>TRBV30|TRBJ2-7|.|.
TGTGCCTGGAGTGAAACAGGGTACCGGTGGGGGTCCTACGAGCAGTACTTC
CAWSETGYRWGSYEQYF